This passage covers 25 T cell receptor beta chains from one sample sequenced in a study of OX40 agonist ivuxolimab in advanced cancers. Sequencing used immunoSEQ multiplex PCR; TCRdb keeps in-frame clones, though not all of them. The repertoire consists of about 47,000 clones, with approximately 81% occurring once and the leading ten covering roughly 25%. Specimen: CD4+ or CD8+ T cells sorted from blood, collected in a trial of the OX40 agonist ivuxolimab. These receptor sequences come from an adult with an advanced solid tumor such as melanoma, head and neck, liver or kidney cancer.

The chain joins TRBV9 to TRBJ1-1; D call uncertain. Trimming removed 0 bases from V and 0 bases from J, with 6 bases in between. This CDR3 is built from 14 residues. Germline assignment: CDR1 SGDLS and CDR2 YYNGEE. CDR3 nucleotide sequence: TGTGCCAGCAGCGTAGGCGTTATGAACACTGAAGCTTTCTTT. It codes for CASSVGVMNTEAFF.

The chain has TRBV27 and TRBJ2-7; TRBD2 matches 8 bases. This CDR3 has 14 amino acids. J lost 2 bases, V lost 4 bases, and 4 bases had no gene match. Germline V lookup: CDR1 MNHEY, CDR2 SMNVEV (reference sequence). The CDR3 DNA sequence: TGTGCCAGCAGTTCCGGGACTAGGCCCTACGAGCAGTACTTC. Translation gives CASSSGTRPYEQYF.

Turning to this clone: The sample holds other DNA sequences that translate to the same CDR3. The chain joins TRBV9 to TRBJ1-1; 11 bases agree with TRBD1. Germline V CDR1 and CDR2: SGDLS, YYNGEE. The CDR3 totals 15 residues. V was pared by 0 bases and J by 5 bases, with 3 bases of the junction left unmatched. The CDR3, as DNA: TGTGCCAGCAGCGTAGCCGGGACAGGGGGGACTGAAGCTTTCTTT. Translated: CASSVAGTGGTEAFF.

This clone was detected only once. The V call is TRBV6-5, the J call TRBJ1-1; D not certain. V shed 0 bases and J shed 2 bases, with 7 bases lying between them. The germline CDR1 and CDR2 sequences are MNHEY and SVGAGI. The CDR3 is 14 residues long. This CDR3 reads CASSYSSVNTEAFF. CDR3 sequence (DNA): TGTGCCAGCAGTTACTCGAGCGTAAACACTGAAGCTTTCTTT.

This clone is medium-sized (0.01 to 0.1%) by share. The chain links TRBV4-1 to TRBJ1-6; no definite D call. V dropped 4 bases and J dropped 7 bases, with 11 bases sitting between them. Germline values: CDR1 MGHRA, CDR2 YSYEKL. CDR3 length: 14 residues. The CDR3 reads CASSRETGNSPLHF. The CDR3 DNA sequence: TGCGCCAGCAGCCGAGAGACCGGGAATTCACCCCTCCACTTT.

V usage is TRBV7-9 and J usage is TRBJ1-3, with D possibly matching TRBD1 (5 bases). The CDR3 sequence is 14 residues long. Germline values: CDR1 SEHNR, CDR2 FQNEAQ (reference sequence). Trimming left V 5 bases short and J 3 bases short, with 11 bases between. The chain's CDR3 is CASSPNQGGNTIYF. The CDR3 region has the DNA TGTGCCAGCAGCCCAAATCAGGGTGGAAACACCATATATTTT.

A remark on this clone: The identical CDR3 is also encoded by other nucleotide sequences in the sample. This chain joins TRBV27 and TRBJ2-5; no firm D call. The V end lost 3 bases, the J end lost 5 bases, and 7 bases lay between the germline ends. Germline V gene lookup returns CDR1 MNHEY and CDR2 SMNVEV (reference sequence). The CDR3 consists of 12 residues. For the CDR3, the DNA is TGTGCCAGCAGTTTGGAAGGGGAGACCCAGTACTTC. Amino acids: CASSLEGETQYF.

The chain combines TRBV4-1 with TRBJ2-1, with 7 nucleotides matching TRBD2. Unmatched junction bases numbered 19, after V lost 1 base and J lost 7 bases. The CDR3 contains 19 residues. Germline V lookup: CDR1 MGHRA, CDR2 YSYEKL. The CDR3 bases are TGCGCCAGCAGCCAAGTCATGGTGAGGCCGGGAGGTTTATTAAATGAGCAGTTCTTC. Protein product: CASSQVMVRPGGLLNEQFF.

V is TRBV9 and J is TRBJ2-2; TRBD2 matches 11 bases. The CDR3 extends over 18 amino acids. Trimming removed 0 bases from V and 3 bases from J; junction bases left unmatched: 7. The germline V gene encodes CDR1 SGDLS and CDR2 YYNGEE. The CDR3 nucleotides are TGTGCCAGCAGCGTAGATCCCCGACTAGCGGGATACACCGGGGAGCTGTTTTTT. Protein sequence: CASSVDPRLAGYTGELFF.

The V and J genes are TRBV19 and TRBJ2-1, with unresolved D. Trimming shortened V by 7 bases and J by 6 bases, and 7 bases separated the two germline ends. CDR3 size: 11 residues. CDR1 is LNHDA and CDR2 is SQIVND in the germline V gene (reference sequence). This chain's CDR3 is CASILGNEQFF. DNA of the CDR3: TGTGCCAGTATACTGGGCAATGAGCAGTTCTTC.

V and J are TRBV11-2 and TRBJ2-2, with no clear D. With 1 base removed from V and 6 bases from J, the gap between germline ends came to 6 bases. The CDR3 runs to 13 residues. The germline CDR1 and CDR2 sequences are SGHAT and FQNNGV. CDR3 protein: CASSLVAAGELFF. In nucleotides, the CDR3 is TGTGCCAGCAGCTTAGTGGCAGCCGGGGAGCTGTTTTTT.

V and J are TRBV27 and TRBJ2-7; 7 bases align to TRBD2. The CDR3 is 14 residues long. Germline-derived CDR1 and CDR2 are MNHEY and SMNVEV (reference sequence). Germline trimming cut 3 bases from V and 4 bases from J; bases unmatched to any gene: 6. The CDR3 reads CASSFGGRGYEQYF. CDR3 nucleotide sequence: TGTGCCAGCAGTTTTGGCGGGAGAGGATACGAGCAGTACTTC.

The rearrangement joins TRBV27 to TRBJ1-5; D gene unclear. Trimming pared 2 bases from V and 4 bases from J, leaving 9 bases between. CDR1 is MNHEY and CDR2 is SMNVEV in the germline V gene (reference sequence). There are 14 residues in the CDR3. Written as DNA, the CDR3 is TGTGCCAGCAGTTTACGATTTTTAAATCAGCCCCAGCATTTT. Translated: CASSLRFLNQPQHF.

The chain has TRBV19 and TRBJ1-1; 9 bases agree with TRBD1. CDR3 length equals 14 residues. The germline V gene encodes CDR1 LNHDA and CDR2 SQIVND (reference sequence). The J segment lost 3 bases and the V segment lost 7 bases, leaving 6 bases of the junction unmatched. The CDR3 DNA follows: TGTGCCAGTACAAAACAGGGGGCGGACACTGAAGCTTTCTTT. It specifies CASTKQGADTEAFF.

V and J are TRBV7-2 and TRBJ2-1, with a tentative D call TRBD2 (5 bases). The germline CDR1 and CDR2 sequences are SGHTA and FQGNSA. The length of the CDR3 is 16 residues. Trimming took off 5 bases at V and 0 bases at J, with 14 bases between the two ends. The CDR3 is CASSLTLATSYNEQFF. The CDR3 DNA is TGTGCCAGCAGCCTAACCCTAGCAACCTCCTACAATGAGCAGTTCTTC. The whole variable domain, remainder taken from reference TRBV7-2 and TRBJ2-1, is GAGVSQSPSNKVTEKGKDVELRCDPISGHTALYWYRQSLGQGLEFLIYFQGNSAPDKSGLPSDRFSAERTGGSVSTLTIQRTQQEDSAVYLCASSLTLATSYNEQFFGPGTRLTVL.

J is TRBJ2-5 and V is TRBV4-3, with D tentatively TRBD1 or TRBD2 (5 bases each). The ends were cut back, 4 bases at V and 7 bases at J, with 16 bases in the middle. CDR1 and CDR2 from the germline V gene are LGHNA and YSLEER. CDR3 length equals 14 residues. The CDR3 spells CASSLGTERGTQYF. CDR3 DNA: TGCGCCAGCAGCCTCGGGACGGAGAGGGGGACCCAGTACTTC.

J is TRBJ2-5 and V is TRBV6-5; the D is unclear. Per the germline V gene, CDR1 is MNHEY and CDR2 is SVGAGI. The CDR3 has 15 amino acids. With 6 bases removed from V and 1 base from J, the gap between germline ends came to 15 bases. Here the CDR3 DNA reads TGTGCCAGCAGCCAGGTAGAAGGGATCCAAGAGACCCAGTACTTC. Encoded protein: CASSQVEGIQETQYF.

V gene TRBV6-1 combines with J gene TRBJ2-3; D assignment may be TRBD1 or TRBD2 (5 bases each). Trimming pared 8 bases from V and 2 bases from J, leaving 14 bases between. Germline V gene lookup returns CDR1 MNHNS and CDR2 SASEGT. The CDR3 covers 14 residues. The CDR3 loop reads CASGARGDTDTQYF. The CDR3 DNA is TGTGCCAGCGGGGCCCGAGGGGACACAGATACGCAGTATTTT.

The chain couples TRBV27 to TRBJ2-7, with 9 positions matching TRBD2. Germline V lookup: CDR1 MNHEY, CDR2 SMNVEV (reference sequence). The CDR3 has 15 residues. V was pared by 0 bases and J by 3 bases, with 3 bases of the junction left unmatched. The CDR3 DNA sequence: TGTGCCAGCAGTTTATCTAGCGGGAGTGTCTACGAGCAGTACTTC. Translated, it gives CASSLSSGSVYEQYF.

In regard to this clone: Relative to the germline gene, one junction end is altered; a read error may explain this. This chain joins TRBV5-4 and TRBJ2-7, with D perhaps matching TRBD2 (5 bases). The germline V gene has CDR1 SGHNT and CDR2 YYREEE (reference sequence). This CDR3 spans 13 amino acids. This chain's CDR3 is CASSQSEGAEQYF. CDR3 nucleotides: TGCGCCAGCAGCCAAAGTGAGGGTGCCGAGCAGTACTTC.

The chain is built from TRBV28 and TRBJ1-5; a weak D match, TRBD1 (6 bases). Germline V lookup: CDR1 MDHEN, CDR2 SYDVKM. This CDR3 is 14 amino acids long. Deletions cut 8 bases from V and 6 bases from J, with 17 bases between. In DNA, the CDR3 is TGTGCCAGCCTAAATACAGGGCTCGGTCAGCCCCAGCATTTT. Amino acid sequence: CASLNTGLGQPQHF.

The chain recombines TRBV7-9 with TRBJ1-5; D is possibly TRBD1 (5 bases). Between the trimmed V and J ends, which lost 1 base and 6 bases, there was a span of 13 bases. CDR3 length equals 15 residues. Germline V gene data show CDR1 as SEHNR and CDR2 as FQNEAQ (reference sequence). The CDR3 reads CASSLVGPGSQPQHF. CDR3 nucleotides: TGTGCCAGCAGCTTAGTGGGCCCAGGGAGTCAGCCCCAGCATTTT.

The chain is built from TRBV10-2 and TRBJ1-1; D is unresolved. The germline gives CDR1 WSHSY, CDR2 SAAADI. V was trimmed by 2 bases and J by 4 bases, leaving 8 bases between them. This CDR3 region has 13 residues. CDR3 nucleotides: TGCGCCAGCAGTGAGGGAAGCGGCACTGAAGCTTTCTTT. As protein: CASSEGSGTEAFF.

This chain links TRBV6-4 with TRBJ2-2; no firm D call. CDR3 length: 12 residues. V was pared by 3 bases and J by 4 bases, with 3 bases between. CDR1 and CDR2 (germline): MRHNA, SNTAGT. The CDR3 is CASSEGTGELFF. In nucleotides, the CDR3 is TGTGCCAGCAGTGAGGGCACCGGGGAGCTGTTTTTT.

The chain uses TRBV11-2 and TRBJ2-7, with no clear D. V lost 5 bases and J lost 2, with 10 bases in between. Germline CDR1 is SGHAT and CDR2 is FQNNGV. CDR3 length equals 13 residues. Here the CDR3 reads CASSEDGPYEQYF. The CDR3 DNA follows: TGTGCCAGCAGCGAAGACGGACCCTACGAGCAGTACTTC.